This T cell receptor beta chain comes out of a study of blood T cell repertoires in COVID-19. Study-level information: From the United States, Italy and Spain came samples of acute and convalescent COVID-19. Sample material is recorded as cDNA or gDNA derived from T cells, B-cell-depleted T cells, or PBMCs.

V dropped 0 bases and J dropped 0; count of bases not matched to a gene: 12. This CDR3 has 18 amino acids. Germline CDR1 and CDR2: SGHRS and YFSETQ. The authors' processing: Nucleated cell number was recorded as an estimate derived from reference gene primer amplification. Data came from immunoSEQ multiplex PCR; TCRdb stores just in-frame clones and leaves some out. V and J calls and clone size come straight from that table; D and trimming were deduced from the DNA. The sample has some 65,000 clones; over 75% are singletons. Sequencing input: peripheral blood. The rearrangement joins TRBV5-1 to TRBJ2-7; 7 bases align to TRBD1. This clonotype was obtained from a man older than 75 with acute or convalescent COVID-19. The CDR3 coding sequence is TGCGCCAGCAGCTTGGCCGGTACAGGGGCGGCGAGCTCCTACGAGCAGTACTTC. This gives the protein CASSLAGTGAASSYEQYF.